This TCR beta chain is drawn from a study of vaccination and CD4 T cells after COVID-19. Study-level points and caveats: Median SARS-CoV-2-reactive clonotype numbers went from 21 to 38; this increase was not significant.

The CDR3 is 19 amino acids. CDR1 ENHRY and CDR2 SYGVKD come from the germline V gene. Trimming removed 3 bases from V and 5 bases from J, with 26 bases in between. The treatment here: approximately 9-day PBMC culture with coronavirus spike peptide pools or control peptides (ViraFEST assay). Cultured CD4+ T-cell DNA underwent Oncomine TCR Beta short-read sequencing. TCRdb re-analysed the PCR reads in MiXCR, keeping a single row per CDR3 protein. The sample includes 15,000 to 20,000 distinct CDR3 sequences, 45% to 70% of them seen just once. As concerns this clonotype: Its antigen remains unknown.

The sequencing sample was made of CD4+ T cells from blood, cultured in vitro. This TCR was recovered from a human donor who had recovered from COVID-19. The chain joins TRBV10-3 to TRBJ2-1; D might be TRBD2 (7 bases). CDR3 protein: CAISERGAILWLANNEQFF. CDR3 nucleotides: TGTGCCATCAGTGAACGGGGGGCCATTTTGTGGCTAGCGAACAATGAGCAGTTCTTC.